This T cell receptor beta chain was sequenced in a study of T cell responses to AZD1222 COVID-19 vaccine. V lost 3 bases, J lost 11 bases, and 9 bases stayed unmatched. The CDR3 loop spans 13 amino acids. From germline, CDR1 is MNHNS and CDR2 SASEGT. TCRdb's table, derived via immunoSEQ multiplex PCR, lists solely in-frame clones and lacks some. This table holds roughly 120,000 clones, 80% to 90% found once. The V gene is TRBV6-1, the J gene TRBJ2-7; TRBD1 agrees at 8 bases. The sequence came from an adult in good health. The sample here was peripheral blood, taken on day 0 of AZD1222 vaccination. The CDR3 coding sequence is TGTGCCAGCAGTGACGGACCTCAGGACAGGGAGTACTTC. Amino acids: CASSDGPQDREYF.